This TCR beta chain was retrieved from a study of T cell responses to AZD1222 COVID-19 vaccine. The CDR3 is made up of 15 amino acids. CDR1 and CDR2 from the germline V gene are MRHNA and SNTAGT. V dropped 5 bases and J dropped 1; count of bases not matched to a gene: 5. Only in-frame clones appear in the TCRdb table, and some are missing; sequencing was by immunoSEQ multiplex PCR. The sample includes 100,000 to 150,000 clones, over 75% seen only once; the top ten take around 1.6%. The sequence was obtained from an adult in good health. The chain employs TRBV6-4 and TRBJ1-2; 9 nucleotides match TRBD1. The source material was peripheral blood, sampled on day 0 of AZD1222 vaccination. CDR3 DNA: TGTGCCAGCAGTCCCGGACAGGGGAATAACTATGGCTACACCTTC. This encodes CASSPGQGNNYGYTF.